Following are 8 T cell receptor beta chains from one sample sequenced in a study of human T cells and chemical hapten exposure. Time point of the sample: patch test 3, about 24 weeks after DPC sensitization. The treatment was: therapeutic diphenylcyclopropenone sensitization with weekly scalp DPC. Via MiXCR, TCRdb re-called the RACE reads, giving one row per CDR3 protein. Found here are 120,000 or so distinct CDR3 sequences, approximately 11% of them singletons; the top ten hold under 2.5%. Sequencing used whole blood, obtained in connection with sensitization to the hapten diphenylcyclopropenone (DPC). Receptors were obtained from a woman aged 45 to 65 with alopecia areata. Some clones in this sample may be carry-over from other donors' samples.

This clonotype was seen more than once but under ten times. This chain links TRBV10-3 with TRBJ2-1; D assignment may be TRBD1 or TRBD2 (6 bases each). This CDR3 is 11 amino acids long. Germline loops: CDR1 ENHRY, CDR2 SYGVKD. The V gene lost 8 bases and the J gene lost 8 bases, with 10 bases spanning the gap. CDR3 region: CAIRRGDEQFF. In DNA, the CDR3 is TGTGCCATCCGAAGGGGGGATGAGCAGTTCTTC.

The chain recombines TRBV5-1 with TRBJ2-7; no definite D call. The CDR3 is 13 amino acids. The germline CDR1 and CDR2 sequences are SGHRS and YFSETQ. The V gene lost 0 bases and the J gene lost 2 bases, with 6 bases spanning the gap. For the CDR3, the DNA is TGCGCCAGCAGCTTGGGGATAGCCTACGAGCAGTACTTC. It yields the protein CASSLGIAYEQYF.

In its sample, this clonotype was seen a few times. The gene calls are TRBV20-1 and TRBJ2-3; 12 bases match TRBD2. Germline CDR1 is DFQATT and CDR2 is SNEGSKA (reference sequence). This CDR3 has 15 residues. Trimming at V came to 2 bases and at J to 4 bases, leaving 4 bases not matched to a gene. CDR3 sequence reads: CSARPGTSGSDTQYF. In DNA, the CDR3 is TGCAGTGCTAGACCCGGGACTAGCGGGTCAGATACGCAGTATTTT.

The sample holds many counts of this clonotype. The chain combines TRBV2 with TRBJ2-4; D ambiguous. Germline CDR1 is SNHLY and CDR2 is FYNNEI. There are 14 residues in the CDR3. Trimming left V 4 bases short and J 9 bases short, with 16 bases between. The CDR3, as DNA: TGTGCCAGCAGTGTGCCCGATCAGTTAAGCATTCAGTACTTC. Amino acids: CASSVPDQLSIQYF.

The chain employs TRBV12-3 or TRBV12-4 and TRBJ1-5; D ambiguous. V gave up 8 bases and J gave up 4 bases, with 9 bases separating them. The CDR3 sequence is 12 residues long. CDR3 region: CASGMGNQPQHF. Written as DNA, the CDR3 is TGTGCCAGCGGAATGGGTAATCAGCCCCAGCATTTT.

This CDR3 is CASSLYSQETQYF. The DNA for the CDR3 is TGTGCCAGCAGTTTATACAGCCAAGAGACCCAGTACTTC. V gene TRBV28 combines with J gene TRBJ2-5; D is unclear. The CDR3 loop spans 13 amino acids. Germline CDR1 reads MDHEN; CDR2 reads SYDVKM. V shed 1 base and J shed 1 base, with 4 bases lying between them.

This clonotype was picked up many times. The chain couples TRBV25-1 to TRBJ2-7, with D possibly TRBD2 on 5 matching bases. Germline CDR1 MGHDK, CDR2 SYGVNS. Trimming removed 7 bases from V and 9 bases from J, with 13 bases in between. The length of the CDR3 is 11 residues. The DNA of the CDR3 is TGTGCCAGCAATGCAGGCGGAGGGCAGTACTTC. Residues: CASNAGGGQYF.

This clonotype was recorded a few times. The chain employs TRBV7-7 and TRBJ2-3, with D uncertain. The V end lost 5 bases, the J end lost 4 bases, and 10 bases lay between the germline ends. Germline V gene data show CDR1 as SSHAT and CDR2 as FNYEAQ (reference sequence). CDR3 length: 13 residues. DNA of the CDR3: TGTGCCAGCAGCCAAGGCCCCGCAGATACGCAGTATTTT. Protein sequence: CASSQGPADTQYF. Supplemented by reference TRBV7-7 and TRBJ2-3, the full variable domain reads GAGVSQSPRYKVTKRGQDVTLRCDPISSHATLYWYQQALGQGPEFLTYFNYEAQPDKSGLPSDRFSAERPEGSISTLTIQRTEQRDSAMYRCASSQGPADTQYFGPGTRLTVL.